This T cell receptor beta chain was retrieved from a study of early T cells in non-severe SARS-CoV-2 infection. Across the study: It was bulk RNA from unsorted whole blood that was sequenced, and the chains were unpaired.

Individual cDNA molecules received unique molecular identifiers. TCRdb re-called the 5' RACE reads through MiXCR, storing one row per CDR3 protein. The sample contains fewer than 100,000 distinct CDR3 sequences, less than 15% of which appear only once. This clonotype was counted a few times. The CDR3 consists of 14 residues. The trim removed 1 base at V and 6 bases at J, leaving 3 bases unmatched. Looked up from germline, CDR1 is SNHLY and CDR2 is FYNNEI. J is TRBJ2-1 and V is TRBV2, with 7 bases lining up with TRBD2. The TCR originated in an adult who was a healthcare worker with PCR-confirmed SARS-CoV-2 infection or an uninfected control (not recorded which). Specimen: whole blood. CDR3 protein: CASSEGTSFNEQFF. In nucleotides, the CDR3 is TGTGCCAGCAGTGAAGGGACTAGTTTCAATGAGCAGTTCTTC.